A selection of T cell receptor beta chains follows, all from one sample in a study of CD8 T cells in ankylosing spondylitis. MiXCR was run by TCRdb on the 5' RACE reads, yielding one entry per CDR3 protein. The data hold 670,000 or so distinct CDR3 sequences, with 15% to 20% observed a single time. The sequencing input was blood, either unsorted or a sorted T cell fraction (not recorded which). The origin of the receptors is a male donor with ankylosing spondylitis. Each CDR3 is given with its conserved first and last residue. A D gene is named only where the DNA matches it firmly. The listing skips clone size in some rows; elsewhere it reads once, few, many or a size class.

d_gene,v_gene,abundance,j_gene,CDR3nt,CDR3aa
NA,TRBV20-1,NA,TRBJ1-2,TGCAGTCTATATGGGACCTACGGCTATGGCTACACCTTC,CSLYGTYGYGYTF
NA,TRBV20-1,NA,TRBJ1-6,TGCAGTGCTAGGGTCGCGGGGACCTCACCCCTCCACTTT,CSARVAGTSPLHF
TRBD1,TRBV5-1,many,TRBJ2-1,TGCGCCAGCAGGGACCGGGACAGGGCCTACAATGAGCAGTTCTTC,CASRDRDRAYNEQFF
TRBD2,TRBV18,few,TRBJ2-3,TGTGCCAGCTCACTCTCACTGCGGGGGGCGCAGTATTTT,CASSLSLRGAQYF
NA,TRBV6-1,few,TRBJ2-2,TGTGCCAGCAGGCCGGGGGGCGCGGACACCGGGGAGCTGTTTTTT,CASRPGGADTGELFF
NA,TRBV4-3,NA,TRBJ2-2,TGCGCCAGCAGCCAAGACACGGGAACGAACACCGGGGAGCTGTTTTTT,CASSQDTGTNTGELFF
TRBD2,TRBV4-2,many,TRBJ2-1,TGTGCCAGCAGCCAAACCGGGGGGGTTGAGCAGTTCTTC,CASSQTGGVEQFF
NA,TRBV4-3,NA,TRBJ1-2,TGCGCCAGCAGCCAAGAGGGTGGCAGGGTTGACTATGGCTACACCTTC,CASSQEGGRVDYGYTF
TRBD1,TRBV5-1,few,TRBJ2-6,TGCGCCAGCAGCCGTGACAGGGGTATGCCTGGGGCCAACGTCCTGACTTTC,CASSRDRGMPGANVLTF
TRBD1,TRBV20-1,NA,TRBJ2-2,TGCAGTGCCCTGGGCCCAGGGACAGGGAACACCGGGGAGCTGTTTTTT,CSALGPGTGNTGELFF
NA,TRBV12-3/TRBV12-4,NA,TRBJ2-1,TGTGCCAGCAGTTTAAACCGAATTATCTATGAGCAGTTCTTC,CASSLNRIIYEQFF
NA,TRBV3-1,NA,TRBJ1-1,TGTGCCAGCAGCCAAGAGGACACTGAAGCTTTCTTT,CASSQEDTEAFF
NA,TRBV20-1,NA,TRBJ2-3,TGCAGTGCTCAAAGACTCACCTCGGGGACAGATACGCAGTATTTT,CSAQRLTSGTDTQYF
NA,TRBV20-1,NA,TRBJ2-4,TGCAGTGCTAGAGTTTCCAGTCGGAACATTCAGTACTTC,CSARVSSRNIQYF
TRBD1,TRBV20-1,NA,TRBJ1-4,TGCAGTGCTAGACCGGGACAGAGTCTCGGAAAACTGTTTTTT,CSARPGQSLGKLFF
NA,TRBV5-1,NA,TRBJ2-3,TGCGCCAGCAGCATCCGGGACACTAGCACAGATACGCAGTATTTT,CASSIRDTSTDTQYF
TRBD2,TRBV4-3,NA,TRBJ2-1,TGCGCCAGCAGCCACATAGGGGAGCGGGAGAACAATGAGCAGTTCTTC,CASSHIGERENNEQFF
NA,TRBV12-3/TRBV12-4,many,TRBJ1-6,TGTGCCAGCAGTTTTCGGGCAGAGAATTCACCCCTCCACTTT,CASSFRAENSPLHF
TRBD2,TRBV11-3,NA,TRBJ2-1,TGTGCCAGCACCCCTGGGACTAGCGCGGGGGGATACAATGAGCAGTTCTTC,CASTPGTSAGGYNEQFF
NA,TRBV7-9,NA,TRBJ2-1,TGTGCCAGCAGCCGGCGGTGGGCCTACAATGAGCAGTTCTTC,CASSRRWAYNEQFF
NA,TRBV12-3/TRBV12-4,few,TRBJ2-5,TGTGCCAGCAGTTTCATAGCCAGGGAGACCCAGTACTTC,CASSFIARETQYF
TRBD2,TRBV6-4,NA,TRBJ2-5,TGTGCCAGCAGTAGCGGGGGGGCCGGAGAGACCCAGTACTTC,CASSSGGAGETQYF
TRBD1,TRBV15,NA,TRBJ2-5,TGTGCCACCAGCAGAGAGAGGACAGGGGTAGAGACCCAGTACTTC,CATSRERTGVETQYF
TRBD1,TRBV5-1,few,TRBJ2-1,TGCGCCAGCAGCTTGGATGGACAGGGGTTGAATGAGCAGTTCTTC,CASSLDGQGLNEQFF
TRBD1,TRBV5-1,many,TRBJ1-2,TGCGCCAGCAGCCCAAACCCGGGACAGGGGGCGAACTATGGCTACACCTTC,CASSPNPGQGANYGYTF
NA,TRBV28,NA,TRBJ1-6,TGTGCCAGTTGGGGCTCCTATAATTCACCCCTCCACTTT,CASWGSYNSPLHF
TRBD2,TRBV29-1,few,TRBJ2-7,TGCAGCGTTGTGGGACTAGCGGGGGCGTCCTACGAGCAGTACTTC,CSVVGLAGASYEQYF
TRBD2,TRBV5-1,few,TRBJ2-3,TGCGCCAGCAGCGGAGGAGCGGGGGGGTTCACAGATACGCAGTATTTT,CASSGGAGGFTDTQYF
TRBD2,TRBV5-1,NA,TRBJ2-7,TGCGCCAGCAGCCCGCTCCCTAGCGGGGCCTCCTACGAGCAGTACTTC,CASSPLPSGASYEQYF
NA,TRBV11-2,NA,TRBJ1-6,TGTGCCAGCAGCTTAGACCTAACAGGGTTAGGAAATTCACCCCTCCACTTT,CASSLDLTGLGNSPLHF
NA,TRBV6-1,NA,TRBJ1-1,TGTGCCAGCAGGTGGGGGCTAGGAGTGAACACTGAAGCTTTCTTT,CASRWGLGVNTEAFF
NA,TRBV18,once,TRBJ2-7,TGTGCCAGCTCACGAGCCCCTGGGGGCATTAGCGGAATCTACGAGCAGTACTTC,CASSRAPGGISGIYEQYF
TRBD2,TRBV25-1,NA,TRBJ2-2,TGTGCCAGCAGTCCCCCTGGGACTAGCGGGAGTTGGGCCGGGGAGCTGTTTTTT,CASSPPGTSGSWAGELFF
NA,TRBV27,few,TRBJ2-7,TGTGCCAGCAGTTTAACAGGGATCCACGAGCAGTACTTC,CASSLTGIHEQYF
NA,TRBV5-1,NA,TRBJ2-1,TGCGCCAGCAGCCCGCTCCCGGCTAGTGCATACAATGAGCAGTTCTTC,CASSPLPASAYNEQFF
NA,TRBV7-9,NA,TRBJ1-4,TGTGCCAGCAGCTTCTCAGGGGCTGGGAGCTATGAAAAACTGTTTTTT,CASSFSGAGSYEKLFF
TRBD2,TRBV3-1,NA,TRBJ2-1,TGTGCCAGCAGCCGCCGGGGTAGCGGGGACAATGAGCAGTTCTTC,CASSRRGSGDNEQFF
NA,TRBV7-8,few,TRBJ1-6,TGTGCCAGCAGCTCCTCCCCTGATGTGGGGGTTTCCTATAATTCACCCCTCCACTTT,CASSSSPDVGVSYNSPLHF
NA,TRBV7-2,NA,TRBJ1-1,TGTGCCAGCAGCCGGGACCTAAGACCCACGGGCGGGGGTGAAGCTTTCTTT,CASSRDLRPTGGGEAFF
TRBD1,TRBV12-3/TRBV12-4,many,TRBJ2-1,TGTGCCAGCAGTCCCCGGGACAGGGACTACAATGAGCAGTTCTTC,CASSPRDRDYNEQFF
TRBD2,TRBV12-3/TRBV12-4,many,TRBJ2-3,TGTGCCAGCAGGTCCGGGACTAGCGGGGGTTATACGCAGTATTTT,CASRSGTSGGYTQYF
NA,TRBV14,NA,TRBJ2-5,TGTGCCAGCAGCCAAGTCCGGGAGTGGCGAGAGACCCAGTACTTC,CASSQVREWRETQYF
TRBD2,TRBV20-1,NA,TRBJ2-3,TGCAGTGCTCGGGTGACTAGCGGGAGGGCCCCGGATACGCAGTATTTT,CSARVTSGRAPDTQYF
NA,TRBV5-1,few,TRBJ1-1,TGCGCCAGCAGCAAACAATGGGGGACTGAAGCTTTCTTT,CASSKQWGTEAFF
TRBD1,TRBV29-1,NA,TRBJ2-1,TGCAGCGTTGGAGACAGGGGAACCTACAATGAGCAGTTCTTC,CSVGDRGTYNEQFF
NA,TRBV3-1,few,TRBJ1-1,TGTGCCAGCAGCCACTCAGGGGACACTGAAGCTTTCTTT,CASSHSGDTEAFF
TRBD2,TRBV4-1,few,TRBJ2-7,TGCGCCAGCAGCCAAGACGGGACGAGCGGGGGGTGGGAGCAGTACTTC,CASSQDGTSGGWEQYF
NA,TRBV20-1,many,TRBJ1-1,TGCAGTGCTAGGGGAGGTGTCACTGAAGCTTTCTTT,CSARGGVTEAFF
NA,TRBV5-1,few,TRBJ2-2,TGCGCCAGCAGCCCGCGGTCAGATACCGGGGAGCTGTTTTTT,CASSPRSDTGELFF
NA,TRBV27,NA,TRBJ2-3,TGTGCCAGCAGTCCCGGTCCCCCGGGGAACACAGATACGCAGTATTTT,CASSPGPPGNTDTQYF